Presented here are 25 T cell receptor beta chains from one specimen sequenced in a study of human thymus T cells. TCRdb's copy holds only in-frame clones and misses some; the assay was immunoSEQ multiplex PCR. The sample holds under 150,000 clones, 90% to 95% seen once. Thymic tissue was derived from resections collected during corrective heart surgery. The material sequenced was thymus tissue. The source of these receptors is a boy in the first two years of life with a congenital heart defect but otherwise immunologically healthy.

A few counts support this clone. The chain carries TRBV10-3 and TRBJ1-2; D is undetermined. Germline V lookup: CDR1 ENHRY, CDR2 SYGVKD. V lost 4 bases and J lost 6, with 12 bases in between. This CDR3 comprises 13 residues. The CDR3: CAISGFSQNGYTF. The CDR3, as DNA: TGTGCCATCAGTGGGTTTTCACAAAATGGCTACACCTTC.

The chain links TRBV6-1 to TRBJ1-1, with a possible D match to TRBD1 (6 bases). This CDR3 is built from 12 residues. The V gene's germline CDR1 is MNHNS and CDR2 SASEGT. V lost 10 bases and J 1 base, leaving 10 bases between the germline ends. This chain's CDR3 is CAISTGNTEAFF. The CDR3 DNA sequence: TGTGCCATTTCGACAGGGAACACTGAAGCTTTCTTT.

This clone has only one observation. V usage is TRBV5-1 and J usage is TRBJ1-2; weak D call: TRBD1 (6 bases). The CDR3 is made up of 15 amino acids. Germline CDR1 is SGHRS and CDR2 is YFSETQ. The ends were cut back, 2 bases at V and 4 bases at J, with 15 bases in the middle. The CDR3 loop is CASSFLQGVSYGYTF. The CDR3, as DNA: TGCGCCAGCAGCTTTCTACAGGGTGTCAGCTATGGCTACACCTTC. The full variable domain, with the rest looked up from reference TRBV5-1 and TRBJ1-2, is KAGVTQTPRYLIKTRGQQVTLSCSPISGHRSVSWYQQTPGQGLQFLFEYFSETQRNKGNFPGRFSGRQFSNSRSEMNVSTLELGDSALYLCASSFLQGVSYGYTFGSGTRLTVV.

V gene TRBV30 combines with J gene TRBJ1-5; TRBD1 agrees at 9 bases. V lost 4 bases and J lost 4; bases outside the gene matches: 8. The CDR3 is made up of 15 amino acids. Germline-derived CDR1 and CDR2 are GTSNPN and SVGIG (reference sequence). DNA for the CDR3: TGTGCCTGGACCCAACAGGGGGCTGGAAATCAGCCCCAGCATTTT. It codes for CAWTQQGAGNQPQHF.

The chain employs TRBV5-6 and TRBJ2-5, with TRBD2 identical over 10 bases. The CDR3 covers 14 residues. Per germline, CDR1 SGHDT and CDR2 YYEEEE. V was pared by 3 bases and J by 5 bases, with 4 bases of the junction left unmatched. The CDR3 sequence: CASSSAGGRETQYF. The CDR3 coding sequence is TGTGCCAGCAGCTCAGCGGGGGGGCGGGAGACCCAGTACTTC.

This clone is a singleton in its sample. This chain uses TRBV6-1 with TRBJ2-7, with D possibly TRBD1 on 5 matching bases. This CDR3 contains 17 residues. Germline V CDR1 and CDR2: MNHNS, SASEGT. The ends were cut back, 1 base at V and 2 bases at J, with 18 bases in the middle. This CDR3 reads CASSEGGSYSLTYEQYF. CDR3 in DNA: TGTGCCAGCAGTGAAGGGGGCTCTTACAGTTTAACCTACGAGCAGTACTTC.

Remarks on this clone: A junction boundary mismatches the germline segment, possibly from a read error. The V gene is TRBV5-3, the J gene TRBJ1-2; D is possibly TRBD1 (6 bases). TRBV5-3 counts as an open reading frame of uncertain function. The CDR3 has 14 residues. The CDR3 nucleotides are TGTGCCAGCAGCTTCACCGGGACACCCTTTGGCTACACCTTC. Protein sequence: CASSFTGTPFGYTF.

V is TRBV28 and J is TRBJ1-2; D gene ambiguous. CDR3 length: 10 residues. V was cut by 11 bases and J by 7 bases, with 11 bases left in between. CDR1 MDHEN and CDR2 SYDVKM come from the germline V gene. CDR3 nucleotides: TGTGCCTCTCTGTCGGGTGGCTACACCTTC. Residues: CASLSGGYTF.

The chain combines TRBV10-1 with TRBJ1-1, with D perhaps TRBD1 (5 bases). Germline V gene data show CDR1 as WNHNN and CDR2 as SYGVQD (reference sequence). V lost 3 bases, J lost 3 bases, and 17 bases lay in between. The CDR3 totals 16 residues. The CDR3 region is CASSDFGGSVDTEAFF. The CDR3 DNA reads as TGCGCCAGCAGTGATTTCGGGGGGTCGGTGGACACTGAAGCTTTCTTT.

The chain links TRBV7-6 to TRBJ2-1, with 15 bases matching TRBD2. The CDR3 length is 19 residues. Germline V gene data show CDR1 as SGHVS and CDR2 as FNYEAQ. V dropped 2 bases and J dropped 5; count of bases not matched to a gene: 10. CDR3 in amino acids: CASSLFVPGLAGGNNEQFF. The CDR3 DNA reads as TGTGCCAGCAGCTTATTTGTCCCCGGACTAGCGGGGGGGAACAATGAGCAGTTCTTC.

This clone occurred once. V usage is TRBV7-2 and J usage is TRBJ2-2; 16 bases match TRBD2. The length of the CDR3 is 18 residues. The trim removed 5 bases at V and 3 bases at J, leaving 6 bases unmatched. Germline V lookup: CDR1 SGHTA, CDR2 FQGNSA. The CDR3 bases are TGTGCCAGCAGCACCGGGACTAGCGGGGGGGCGGACACCGGGGAGCTGTTTTTT. Protein product: CASSTGTSGGADTGELFF.

The chain links TRBV5-1 to TRBJ1-6; no clear D gene. Germline loops: CDR1 SGHRS, CDR2 YFSETQ. The V end was cut by 4 bases, the J end by 6 bases, with 14 bases between. The CDR3 has 15 amino acids. CDR3 sequence (DNA): TGCGCCAGCAGCCCTGCCAAGGGTTTTAATTCACCCCTCCACTTT. This gives the protein CASSPAKGFNSPLHF.

The chain has TRBV28 and TRBJ2-5; 12 nucleotides align to TRBD2. Germline V gives CDR1 MDHEN, CDR2 SYDVKM. Trimming at V came to 6 bases and at J to 9 bases, leaving 20 bases not matched to a gene. The CDR3 sequence is 18 residues long. The chain's CDR3 is CASRTLAGGPRLQRAQYF. CDR3 nucleotides: TGTGCCAGCAGGACGCTAGCGGGGGGGCCCAGGCTCCAGAGGGCCCAGTACTTC.

Concerning this clone: An end of the junction differs from the germline gene, which may be a read error. The rearrangement links TRBV9 to TRBJ2-7; D is unresolved. The CDR3 consists of 11 residues. Germline V gene sequence: CDR1 SGDLS, CDR2 YYNGEE. CDR3 loop: CASSSTPAVDF. CDR3 DNA: TGTGCCAGCAGCTCGACGCCGGCCGTCGATTTC. The full variable domain, rest sourced from reference TRBV9 and TRBJ2-7, is DSGVTQTPKHLITATGQRVTLRCSPRSGDLSVYWYQQSLDQGLQFLIQYYNGEERAKGNILERFSAQQFPDLHSELNLSSLELGDSALYFCASSSTPAVDFGPGTRLTVT.

This sequence joins TRBV5-1 and TRBJ1-3; 10 nucleotides match TRBD1. CDR3 length: 18 residues. V was pared by 3 bases and J by 1 base, with 10 bases of the junction left unmatched. Germline CDR1 reads SGHRS; CDR2 reads YFSETQ. CDR3 in DNA: TGCGCCAGCAGCTCCGGGACAGGGGCCGCAAATTCTGGAAACACCATATATTTT. Translated: CASSSGTGAANSGNTIYF.

This clone was counted once. The chain uses TRBV7-2 and TRBJ2-7, with a possible D match to TRBD2 (6 bases). CDR3 size: 13 residues. CDR1 is SGHTA, CDR2 FQGNSA, per germline. V was trimmed by 5 bases and J by 3 bases, leaving 11 bases between them. CDR3 sequence (DNA): TGTGCCAGCAGCGTATCGGAGGGCTACGAGCAGTACTTC. This encodes CASSVSEGYEQYF. The full variable domain, its missing parts supplied by reference TRBV7-2 and TRBJ2-7, is GAGVSQSPSNKVTEKGKDVELRCDPISGHTALYWYRQSLGQGLEFLIYFQGNSAPDKSGLPSDRFSAERTGGSVSTLTIQRTQQEDSAVYLCASSVSEGYEQYFGPGTRLTVT.

This chain links TRBV7-8 with TRBJ2-3, with 11 positions matching TRBD2. The CDR3 runs to 18 residues. Germline V lookup: CDR1 SGHVS, CDR2 FQNEAQ. The V and J ends lost 1 base and 4 bases, in that order; junction bases with no gene match: 10. For the CDR3, the DNA is TGTGCCAGCAGCTTAGTTTGGGTAGCGGGGGGGCACTCAGATACGCAGTATTTT. Translated, it gives CASSLVWVAGGHSDTQYF. Together with reference TRBV7-8 and TRBJ2-3, the CDR3 gives the full variable domain: GAGVSQSPRYKVAKRGQDVALRCDPISGHVSLFWYQQALGQGPEFLTYFQNEAQLDKSGLPSDRFFAERPEGSVSTLKIQRTQQEDSAVYLCASSLVWVAGGHSDTQYFGPGTRLTVL.

This chain uses TRBV5-1 with TRBJ2-3; D not certain. Per the germline V gene, CDR1 is SGHRS and CDR2 is YFSETQ. The CDR3 length is 16 residues. Trimming took off 1 base at V and 2 bases at J, with 14 bases between the two ends. The CDR3 loop reads CASSLNARLFTDTQYF. CDR3 coding DNA: TGCGCCAGCAGCTTGAACGCTAGGTTATTCACAGATACGCAGTATTTT.

The chain is built from TRBV9 and TRBJ1-2; no clear D. The length of the CDR3 is 13 residues. Germline V gives CDR1 SGDLS, CDR2 YYNGEE. With 4 bases removed from V and 5 bases from J, the gap between germline ends came to 12 bases. CDR3 bases: TGTGCCAGCAGCCCAAGGACGGCATATGGCTACACCTTC. This sequence encodes CASSPRTAYGYTF.

The chain uses TRBV10-3 and TRBJ1-1; 9 bases are shared with TRBD1. CDR1 and CDR2 (germline): ENHRY, SYGVKD. The CDR3 is 17 residues long. The V segment lost 2 bases and the J segment 1 base; nucleotides outside the gene matches: 8. The CDR3 reads CAISEPPGQGRNTEAFF. The CDR3, as DNA: TGTGCCATCAGTGAGCCTCCGGGACAGGGAAGGAACACTGAAGCTTTCTTT.

The rearrangement uses TRBV27 and TRBJ2-7; D uncertain. Trimming shortened V by 4 bases and J by 5 bases, and 9 bases separated the two germline ends. The CDR3 totals 12 residues. Germline lookup yields CDR1 MNHEY and CDR2 SMNVEV (reference sequence). CDR3 nucleotides: TGTGCCAGCAGTTGGAATCCCCACGAGCAGTACTTC. Amino acids: CASSWNPHEQYF.

The chain has TRBV28 and TRBJ2-4, with 9 bases matching TRBD2. The CDR3 covers 14 residues. After removal of 5 bases from V and 6 bases from J, the junction contained 5 bases not matched to a gene. Germline CDR1 reads MDHEN; CDR2 reads SYDVKM. The CDR3 region is CASSGRLAVNIQYF. As DNA, the CDR3 is TGTGCCAGCAGTGGAAGACTAGCGGTAAACATTCAGTACTTC.

This chain uses TRBV25-1 with TRBJ2-7, with TRBD1 identical over 10 bases. Germline loops: CDR1 MGHDK, CDR2 SYGVNS. The CDR3 is 13 amino acids. The trim removed 4 bases at V and 5 bases at J, leaving 2 bases unmatched. The CDR3 sequence is CASSAGTGDEQYF. In nucleotides, the CDR3 is TGTGCCAGCAGTGCCGGGACAGGGGACGAGCAGTACTTC.

The genes are TRBV6-6 and TRBJ1-5; 7 bases align to TRBD1. The CDR3 has 14 amino acids. V was pared by 6 bases and J by 7 bases, with 9 bases of the junction left unmatched. Germline V gene sequence: CDR1 MNHNY, CDR2 SVGAGI (reference sequence). In DNA, the CDR3 is TGTGCCAGCAGAGATAACAGGGGAGGACAGCCCCAGCATTTT. Amino acids: CASRDNRGGQPQHF.

CDR3 sequence: CAIRAGRLGYGYTF. The CDR3 DNA reads as TGTGCCATCAGAGCAGGGAGGCTGGGCTATGGCTACACCTTC. The chain carries TRBV10-3 and TRBJ1-2; tentatively, D is TRBD1 (5 bases). The germline V gene encodes CDR1 ENHRY and CDR2 SYGVKD. The length of the CDR3 is 14 residues. Trimming removed 6 bases at V and 4 bases at J, with 15 bases between.